These 3 T cell receptor beta chains were all obtained from the same sample, sequenced in a study of Graves' ophthalmopathy and Graves' hyperthyroidism. The authors amplified TCR beta CDR3 regions from RNA transcripts. After a first-round RT-PCR with HTBI primers, a second-round multiplex PCR was run. TCRdb ran MiXCR on the multiplex PCR reads and lists one entry per CDR3 protein. Seen here are 650,000 to 900,000 distinct CDR3 sequences, about 44% observed once, and the top ten hold around 40%. The source material was peripheral blood. The receptors stem from an adult man with Graves' ophthalmopathy.

The chain combines TRBV7-6 with TRBJ2-7; no definite D call. Germline V CDR1 and CDR2: SGHVS, FNYEAQ. The CDR3 totals 15 residues. V was clipped by 5 bases and J by 0 bases, with 14 bases between them. The CDR3 DNA follows: TGTGCCAGCAGCCTCGACGGACGACTCTCCTACGAGCAGTACTTC. Its translation: CASSLDGRLSYEQYF.

The chain couples TRBV11-2 to TRBJ2-5, with 8 bases that match TRBD1. Germline CDR1 is SGHAT and CDR2 is FQNNGV. Trimming removed 5 bases from V and 3 bases from J; junction bases left unmatched: 11. The CDR3 consists of 16 residues. The CDR3 coding sequence is TGTGCCAGCAGCCAGAAATGGACAGGGCGTGAAGAGACCCAGTACTTC. Translation: CASSQKWTGREETQYF.

The chain couples TRBV7-6 to TRBJ1-4; 7 positions match TRBD1. The V gene's germline CDR1 is SGHVS and CDR2 FNYEAQ. V dropped 5 bases and J dropped 12; count of bases not matched to a gene: 9. The CDR3 sequence is 13 residues long. The CDR3 loop is CASSPLGQEELFF. CDR3 nucleotide sequence: TGTGCCAGCAGCCCACTAGGACAGGAAGAACTGTTTTTT. Complete variable domain (other parts from reference TRBV7-6 and TRBJ1-4): GAGVSQSPRYKVTKRGQDVALRCDPISGHVSLYWYRQALGQGPEFLTYFNYEAQQDKSGLPNDRFSAERPEGSISTLTIQRTEQRDSAMYRCASSPLGQEELFFGSGTQLSVL.